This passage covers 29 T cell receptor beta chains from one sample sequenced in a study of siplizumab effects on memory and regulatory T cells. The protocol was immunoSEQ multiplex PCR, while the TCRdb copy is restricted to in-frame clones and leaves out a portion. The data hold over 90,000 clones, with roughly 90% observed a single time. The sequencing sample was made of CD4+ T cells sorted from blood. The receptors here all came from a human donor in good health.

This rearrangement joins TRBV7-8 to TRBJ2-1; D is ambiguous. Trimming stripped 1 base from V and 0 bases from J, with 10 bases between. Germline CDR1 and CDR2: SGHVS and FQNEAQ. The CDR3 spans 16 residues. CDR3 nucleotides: TGTGCCAGCAGCTTAGGCGTTGTTGTCTCCTACAATGAGCAGTTCTTC. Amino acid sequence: CASSLGVVVSYNEQFF.

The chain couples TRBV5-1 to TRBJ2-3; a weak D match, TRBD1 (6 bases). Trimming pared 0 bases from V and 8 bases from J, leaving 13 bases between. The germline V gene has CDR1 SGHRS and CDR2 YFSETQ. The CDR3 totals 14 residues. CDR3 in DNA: TGCGCCAGCAGCTTGGAGGCAGGGGTGGGTACGCAGTATTTT. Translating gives CASSLEAGVGTQYF.

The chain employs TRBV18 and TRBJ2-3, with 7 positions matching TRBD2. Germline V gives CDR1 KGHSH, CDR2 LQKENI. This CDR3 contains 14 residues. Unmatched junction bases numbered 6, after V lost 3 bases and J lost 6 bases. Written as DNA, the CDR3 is TGTGCCAGCTCACCGGGGAGGGGTGCGGATACGCAGTATTTT. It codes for CASSPGRGADTQYF. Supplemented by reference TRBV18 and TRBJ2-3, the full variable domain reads NAGVMQNPRHLVRRRGQEARLRCSPMKGHSHVYWYRQLPEEGLKFMVYLQKENIIDESGMPKERFSAEFPKEGPSILRIQQVVRGDSAAYFCASSPGRGADTQYFGPGTRLTVL.

The CDR3 DNA reads as TGTGCCAGCGGGAGGGCGGCAGATACGCAGTATTTT. Translated, it gives CASGRAADTQYF. The V gene is TRBV6-5, the J gene TRBJ2-3; 7 nucleotides align to TRBD2. V shed 8 bases and J 4 bases; nucleotides not matched to a gene: 3. CDR3 length equals 12 residues. CDR1 and CDR2 (germline): MNHEY, SVGAGI.

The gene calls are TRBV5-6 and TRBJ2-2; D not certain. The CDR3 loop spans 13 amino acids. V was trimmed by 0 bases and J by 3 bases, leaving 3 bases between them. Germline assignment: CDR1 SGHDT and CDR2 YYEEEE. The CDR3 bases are TGTGCCAGCAGCTTGGTTGACACCGGGGAGCTGTTTTTT. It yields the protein CASSLVDTGELFF.

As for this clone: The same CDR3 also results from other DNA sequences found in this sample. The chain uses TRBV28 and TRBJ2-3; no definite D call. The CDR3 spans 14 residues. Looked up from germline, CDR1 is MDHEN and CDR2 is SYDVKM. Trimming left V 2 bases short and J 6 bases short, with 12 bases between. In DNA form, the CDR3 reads TGTGCCAGCAGTTTACTCTCCCCGTCGGATACGCAGTATTTT. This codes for CASSLLSPSDTQYF.

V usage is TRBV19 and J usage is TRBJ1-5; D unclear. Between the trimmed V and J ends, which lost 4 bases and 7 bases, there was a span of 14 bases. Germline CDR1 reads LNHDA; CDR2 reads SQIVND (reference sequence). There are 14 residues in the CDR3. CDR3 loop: CASSTPLGFQPQHF. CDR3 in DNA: TGTGCCAGTAGTACCCCTCTGGGGTTCCAGCCCCAGCATTTT.

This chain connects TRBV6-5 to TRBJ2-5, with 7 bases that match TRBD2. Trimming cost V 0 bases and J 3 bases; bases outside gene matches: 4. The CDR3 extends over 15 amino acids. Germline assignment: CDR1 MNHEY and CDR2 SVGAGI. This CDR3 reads CASSYSPSGEETQYF. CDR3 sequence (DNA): TGTGCCAGCAGTTACTCTCCTAGCGGAGAAGAGACCCAGTACTTC.

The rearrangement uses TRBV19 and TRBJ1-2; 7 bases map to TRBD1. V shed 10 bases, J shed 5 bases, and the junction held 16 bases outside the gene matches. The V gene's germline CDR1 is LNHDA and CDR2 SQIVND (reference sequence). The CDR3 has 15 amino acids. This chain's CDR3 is CATVQGGGGPYGYTF. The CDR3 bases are TGTGCCACTGTACAAGGGGGCGGAGGGCCATATGGCTACACCTTC.

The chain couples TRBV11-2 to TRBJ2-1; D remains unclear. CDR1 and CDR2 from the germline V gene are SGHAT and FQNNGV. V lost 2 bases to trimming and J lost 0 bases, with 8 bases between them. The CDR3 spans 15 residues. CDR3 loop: CASSLSTSSYNEQFF. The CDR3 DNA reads TGTGCCAGCAGCTTATCGACGAGCTCCTACAATGAGCAGTTCTTC.

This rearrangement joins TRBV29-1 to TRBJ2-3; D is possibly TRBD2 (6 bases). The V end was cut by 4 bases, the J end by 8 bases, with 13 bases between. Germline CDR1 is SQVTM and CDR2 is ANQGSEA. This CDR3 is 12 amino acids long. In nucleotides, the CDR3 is TGCAGCGTTGTGGACGGGGGAGGTACGCAGTATTTT. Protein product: CSVVDGGGTQYF.

The DNA for the CDR3 is TGTGCCAGCACACCGGGACTAGCGGGATCCGGGGAGCTGTTTTTT. Translation gives CASTPGLAGSGELFF. The V and J genes are TRBV9 and TRBJ2-2; 13 bases are a match to TRBD2. V lost 6 bases to trimming and J lost 6 bases; unmatched junction nucleotides: 5. The CDR3 consists of 15 residues. The germline V gene encodes CDR1 SGDLS and CDR2 YYNGEE.

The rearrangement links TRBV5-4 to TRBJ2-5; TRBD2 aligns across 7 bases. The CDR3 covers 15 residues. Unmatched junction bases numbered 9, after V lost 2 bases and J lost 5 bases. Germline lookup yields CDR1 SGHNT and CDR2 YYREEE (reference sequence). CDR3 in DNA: TGTGCCAGCAGCTTTGGCTCGCGGGAGTCGGAGACCCAGTACTTC. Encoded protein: CASSFGSRESETQYF.

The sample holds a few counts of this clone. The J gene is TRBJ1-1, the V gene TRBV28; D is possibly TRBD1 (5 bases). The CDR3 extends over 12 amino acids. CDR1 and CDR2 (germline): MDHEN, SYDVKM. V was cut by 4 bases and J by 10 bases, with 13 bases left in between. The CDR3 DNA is TGTGCCAGCAGTTCTGACAACAGGCGAGCTTTCTTT. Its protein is CASSSDNRRAFF. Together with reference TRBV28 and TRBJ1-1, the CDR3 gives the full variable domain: DVKVTQSSRYLVKRTGEKVFLECVQDMDHENMFWYRQDPGLGLRLIYFSYDVKMKEKGDIPEGYSVSREKKERFSLILESASTNQTSMYLCASSSDNRRAFFGQGTRLTVV.

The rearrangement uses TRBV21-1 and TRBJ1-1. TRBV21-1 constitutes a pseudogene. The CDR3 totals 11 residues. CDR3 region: CARRRWTEAFF. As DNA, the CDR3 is TGTGCCAGAAGAAGGTGGACTGAAGCTTTCTTT.

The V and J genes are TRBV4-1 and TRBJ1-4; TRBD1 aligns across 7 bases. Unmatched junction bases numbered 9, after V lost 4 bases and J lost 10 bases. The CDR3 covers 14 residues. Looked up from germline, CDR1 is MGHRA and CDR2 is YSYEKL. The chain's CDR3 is CASSPIDRVGKLFF. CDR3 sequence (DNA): TGCGCCAGCAGCCCGATAGACAGGGTCGGAAAACTGTTTTTT.

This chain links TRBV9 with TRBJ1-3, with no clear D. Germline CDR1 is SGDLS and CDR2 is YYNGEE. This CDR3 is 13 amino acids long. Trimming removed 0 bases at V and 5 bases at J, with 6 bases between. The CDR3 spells CASSVATRNTIYF. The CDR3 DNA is TGTGCCAGCAGCGTAGCCACGAGAAACACCATATATTTT.

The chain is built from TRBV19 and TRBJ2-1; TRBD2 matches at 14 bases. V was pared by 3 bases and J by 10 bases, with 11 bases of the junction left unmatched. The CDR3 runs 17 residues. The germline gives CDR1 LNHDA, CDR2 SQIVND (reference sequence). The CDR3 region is CASSMSSGTSGRAEQFF. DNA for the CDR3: TGTGCCAGTAGTATGTCCTCCGGGACTAGCGGGAGAGCCGAGCAGTTCTTC. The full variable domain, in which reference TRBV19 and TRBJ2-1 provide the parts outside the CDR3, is DGGITQSPKYLFRKEGQNVTLSCEQNLNHDAMYWYRQDPGQGLRLIYYSQIVNDFQKGDIAEGYSVSREKKESFPLTVTSAQKNPTAFYLCASSMSSGTSGRAEQFFGPGTRLTVL.

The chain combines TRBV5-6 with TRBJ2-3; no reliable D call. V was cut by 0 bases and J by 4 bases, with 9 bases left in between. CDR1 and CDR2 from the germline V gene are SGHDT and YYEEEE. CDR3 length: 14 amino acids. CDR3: CASSLGFGPDTQYF. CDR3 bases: TGTGCCAGCAGCTTGGGTTTTGGGCCAGATACGCAGTATTTT. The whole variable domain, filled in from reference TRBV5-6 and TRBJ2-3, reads DAGVTQSPTHLIKTRGQQVTLRCSPKSGHDTVSWYQQALGQGPQFIFQYYEEEERQRGNFPDRFSGHQFPNYSSELNVNALLLGDSALYLCASSLGFGPDTQYFGPGTRLTVL.

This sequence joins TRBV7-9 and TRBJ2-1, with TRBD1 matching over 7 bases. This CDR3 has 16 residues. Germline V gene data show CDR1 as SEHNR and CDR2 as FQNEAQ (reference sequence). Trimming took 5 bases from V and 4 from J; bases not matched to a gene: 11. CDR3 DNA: TGTGCCAGCAGCGCTAAACCGGGACAGCCGTACAATGAGCAGTTCTTC. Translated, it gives CASSAKPGQPYNEQFF.

The CDR3 sequence is CASSLTSGTGNTGELFF. The DNA of the CDR3 is TGTGCCAGCAGCTTAACCTCCGGGACAGGGAACACCGGGGAGCTGTTTTTT. This rearrangement joins TRBV7-6 to TRBJ2-2; 8 bases are shared with TRBD1. From germline, CDR1 is SGHVS and CDR2 FNYEAQ. V lost 2 bases to trimming and J lost 1 base; unmatched junction nucleotides: 6. The CDR3 covers 17 residues. The whole variable domain, filled in from reference TRBV7-6 and TRBJ2-2, reads GAGVSQSPRYKVTKRGQDVALRCDPISGHVSLYWYRQALGQGPEFLTYFNYEAQQDKSGLPNDRFSAERPEGSISTLTIQRTEQRDSAMYRCASSLTSGTGNTGELFFGEGSRLTVL.

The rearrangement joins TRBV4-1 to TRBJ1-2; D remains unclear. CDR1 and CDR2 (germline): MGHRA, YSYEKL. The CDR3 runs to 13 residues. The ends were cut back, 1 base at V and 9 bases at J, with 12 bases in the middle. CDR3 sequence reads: CASSQVFLQRYTF. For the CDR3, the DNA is TGCGCCAGCAGCCAAGTATTTCTTCAGCGCTACACCTTC.

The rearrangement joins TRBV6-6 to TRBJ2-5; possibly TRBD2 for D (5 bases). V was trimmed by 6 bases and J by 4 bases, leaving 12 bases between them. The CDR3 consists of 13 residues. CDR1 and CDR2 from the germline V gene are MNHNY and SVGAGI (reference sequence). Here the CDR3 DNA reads TGTGCCAGCAGAGAGGGCCGTGTAGAGACCCAGTACTTC. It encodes CASREGRVETQYF.

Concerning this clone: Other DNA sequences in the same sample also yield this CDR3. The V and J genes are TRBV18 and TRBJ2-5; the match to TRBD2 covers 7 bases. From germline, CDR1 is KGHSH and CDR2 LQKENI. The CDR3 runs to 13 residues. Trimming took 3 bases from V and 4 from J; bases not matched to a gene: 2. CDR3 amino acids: CASSPGGGETQYF. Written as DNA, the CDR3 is TGTGCCAGCTCACCGGGCGGGGGAGAGACCCAGTACTTC. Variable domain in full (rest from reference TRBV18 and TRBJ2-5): NAGVMQNPRHLVRRRGQEARLRCSPMKGHSHVYWYRQLPEEGLKFMVYLQKENIIDESGMPKERFSAEFPKEGPSILRIQQVVRGDSAAYFCASSPGGGETQYFGPGTRLLVL.

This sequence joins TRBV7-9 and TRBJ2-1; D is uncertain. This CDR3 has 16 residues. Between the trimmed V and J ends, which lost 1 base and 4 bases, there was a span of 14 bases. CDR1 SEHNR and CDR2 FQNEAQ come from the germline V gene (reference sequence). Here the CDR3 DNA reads TGTGCCAGCAGCTTAGTGCGGCAAAGATTTTACAATGAGCAGTTCTTC. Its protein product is CASSLVRQRFYNEQFF.

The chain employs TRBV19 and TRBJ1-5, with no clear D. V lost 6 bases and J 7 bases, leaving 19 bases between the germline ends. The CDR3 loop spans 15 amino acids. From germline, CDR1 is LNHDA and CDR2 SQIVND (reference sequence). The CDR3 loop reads CASSQLTGGGQPQHF. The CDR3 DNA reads TGTGCCAGTAGCCAACTCACGGGAGGAGGACAGCCCCAGCATTTT.

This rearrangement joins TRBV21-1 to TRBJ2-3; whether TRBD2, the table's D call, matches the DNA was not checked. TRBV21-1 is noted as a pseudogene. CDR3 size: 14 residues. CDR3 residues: CASTRTSGSDTQYF. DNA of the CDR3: TGTGCCAGCACCAGGACTAGCGGGAGCGATACGCAGTATTTT.

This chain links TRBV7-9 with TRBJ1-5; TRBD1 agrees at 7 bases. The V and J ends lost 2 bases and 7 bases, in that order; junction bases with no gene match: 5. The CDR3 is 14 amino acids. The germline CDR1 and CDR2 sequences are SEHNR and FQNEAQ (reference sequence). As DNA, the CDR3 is TGTGCCAGCAGCTTATCAGGGGGTCACCAGCCCCAGCATTTT. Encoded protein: CASSLSGGHQPQHF.

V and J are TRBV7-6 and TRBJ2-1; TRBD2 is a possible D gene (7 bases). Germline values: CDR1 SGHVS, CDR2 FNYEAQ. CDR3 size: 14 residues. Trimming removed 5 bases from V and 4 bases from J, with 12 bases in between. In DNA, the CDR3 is TGTGCCAGCAGCCGAAGCGGGACATACAATGAGCAGTTCTTC. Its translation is CASSRSGTYNEQFF.